A selection of T cell receptor beta chains follows, all from one sample in a study of T cells in Graves' hyperthyroidism and ophthalmopathy. Using its own MiXCR run on the multiplex PCR reads, TCRdb lists one record per CDR3 protein. The repertoire consists of roughly 500,000 distinct CDR3 sequences, with 15% to 20% occurring once and the leading ten covering about 31%. Sequences were obtained from blood. These receptor sequences come from a woman in her twenties or thirties with Graves' ophthalmopathy. The conserved cysteine and the conserved F or W are not part of the CDR3 here.

J: TRBJ1-6
V: TRBV7-2
CDR3: ASSPMGGFNNSPLH

J: TRBJ2-3
V: TRBV20-1
CDR3: SARPGVAPEGDTQY

J: TRBJ2-7
V: TRBV16
CDR3: ASSRPRSSYEQY

J: TRBJ2-2
V: TRBV18
CDR3: ASSQVENTGELF

J: TRBJ1-1
V: TRBV28
CDR3: ASSSSRNTEAF

J: TRBJ2-3
V: TRBV10-3
CDR3: ALRRSGTDAQY

J: TRBJ2-1
V: TRBV5-1
CDR3: ASSLERNSYNEQF

J: TRBJ1-6
V: TRBV30
CDR3: AWKGTTNSPLH

J: TRBJ2-5
V: TRBV7-3
CDR3: ASSHEGPGGTQY

J: TRBJ1-1
V: TRBV7-9
CDR3: ASSSRQGGTEAF

J: TRBJ1-5
V: TRBV28
CDR3: ASSGLSKTGFSNQPQH

J: TRBJ2-1
V: TRBV19
CDR3: AISLAGEGYNEQF

J: TRBJ1-4
V: TRBV27
CDR3: ASSPRGLFEKLF

J: TRBJ2-5
V: TRBV28
CDR3: ASKRGQETQY

J: TRBJ2-7
V: TRBV12-3/TRBV12-4
CDR3: ASSLHPYEQY

J: TRBJ2-6
V: TRBV19
CDR3: ASSDPSGRFGANVLT

J: TRBJ1-2
V: TRBV2
CDR3: ASSEPGQGFRFYGYT

J: TRBJ1-2
V: TRBV18
CDR3: ASAEGYSNYGYT

J: TRBJ2-5
V: TRBV20-1
CDR3: SARPSGGGRETQY

J: TRBJ1-1
V: TRBV6-2/TRBV6-3
CDR3: ASSYRGFGAEAF

J: TRBJ1-1
V: TRBV18
CDR3: ASSPGAEAF

J: TRBJ2-7
V: TRBV7-2
CDR3: ASSVGSGPLYEQY

J: TRBJ1-1
V: TRBV9
CDR3: ASSAGTGGGNTEAF

J: TRBJ1-2
V: TRBV29-1
CDR3: SVGRGGTYGYT

J: TRBJ1-6
V: TRBV7-2
CDR3: ASRPKGRQGLNSPLH

J: TRBJ1-2
V: TRBV12-3/TRBV12-4
CDR3: ASSFNAGGSGYT

J: TRBJ1-1
V: TRBV9
CDR3: ASSSGVGLTEAF

J: TRBJ2-7
V: TRBV28
CDR3: ASSETQGYEQY

J: TRBJ2-1
V: TRBV20-1
CDR3: SARDLRSLSYNEQF

J: TRBJ2-7
V: TRBV7-2
CDR3: ASSLDEVRWEQY

J: TRBJ2-6
V: TRBV20-1
CDR3: SARDPAGGHSGANVLT

J: TRBJ1-2
V: TRBV4-3
CDR3: ASSQDQADPYGYT

J: TRBJ2-2
V: TRBV24-1
CDR3: ATSDLSSGNTGELF

J: TRBJ2-4
V: TRBV30
CDR3: AWSGRVVAAKNIQY

J: TRBJ2-5
V: TRBV20-1
CDR3: SARDPGGQGQETQY

J: TRBJ2-3
V: TRBV4-3
CDR3: ASSPNDLGGTDTQY

J: TRBJ2-1
V: TRBV3-1
CDR3: ASSHTDSGDNEQF

J: TRBJ2-5
V: TRBV6-2/TRBV6-3
CDR3: ATALVLRGETQY

J: TRBJ2-1
V: TRBV5-1
CDR3: ASSPGLAPNEQF

J: TRBJ2-7
V: TRBV28
CDR3: AVREFFSHEQY

J: TRBJ2-7
V: TRBV6-2/TRBV6-3
CDR3: ASRRPGQRTYEQY

J: TRBJ2-7
V: TRBV9
CDR3: ASSPRQETYEQY

J: TRBJ1-1
V: TRBV6-2/TRBV6-3
CDR3: ASTGVVGTEAF

J: TRBJ1-1
V: TRBV4-2
CDR3: ASSQVGTHTEAF

J: TRBJ1-5
V: TRBV4-3
CDR3: ASSRATGVYQPQH

J: TRBJ1-5
V: TRBV20-1
CDR3: SARDDRGQQPQH

J: TRBJ2-5
V: TRBV6-2/TRBV6-3
CDR3: ASRTPGRETQY

J: TRBJ2-2
V: TRBV27
CDR3: ASRVYDRSKTGELF

J: TRBJ2-1
V: TRBV20-1
CDR3: SARADRALDTFNEQF

J: TRBJ2-7
V: TRBV5-5
CDR3: ASSLGGTDEQY

J: TRBJ2-7
V: TRBV2
CDR3: ASKRDWVGSSYEQY

J: -
V: TRBV20-1
CDR3: SASLAQAYEQF

J: TRBJ2-5
V: TRBV27
CDR3: ASGDQALTGETQY

J: TRBJ2-5
V: TRBV7-2
CDR3: ASSVGSGVVETQY

J: TRBJ2-1
V: TRBV18
CDR3: ASSSFPVGSSYNEQF

J: TRBJ2-5
V: TRBV12-3/TRBV12-4
CDR3: ASSSKGLQETQY

J: TRBJ1-2
V: TRBV12-3/TRBV12-4
CDR3: ASSPRLIGGRDGYT

J: TRBJ2-3
V: TRBV7-3
CDR3: ASSLFGGDSTDTQY

J: TRBJ2-7
V: TRBV15
CDR3: ATSNTGSYEQY